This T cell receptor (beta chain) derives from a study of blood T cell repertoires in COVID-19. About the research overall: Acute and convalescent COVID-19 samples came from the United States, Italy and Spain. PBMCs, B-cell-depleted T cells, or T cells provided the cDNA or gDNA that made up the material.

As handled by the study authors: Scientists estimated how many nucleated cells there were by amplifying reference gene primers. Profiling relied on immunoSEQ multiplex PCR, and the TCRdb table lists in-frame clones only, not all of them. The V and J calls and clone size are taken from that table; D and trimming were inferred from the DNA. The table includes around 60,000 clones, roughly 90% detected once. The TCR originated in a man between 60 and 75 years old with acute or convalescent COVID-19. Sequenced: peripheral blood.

The CDR3 protein is CASSMRGSNTGELFF. CDR3 sequence (DNA): TGTGCCAGTAGTATGAGAGGGAGCAACACCGGGGAGCTGTTTTTT. This chain connects TRBV19 to TRBJ2-2; maybe TRBD2 (5 bases). The CDR3 extends over 15 amino acids. Per the germline V gene, CDR1 is LNHDA and CDR2 is SQIVND (reference sequence). The V gene lost 3 bases and the J gene lost 2 bases, with 10 bases spanning the gap.